The 18 T cell receptor beta chains below all came from one sample that was sequenced in a study of blood T cell repertoires in COVID-19. The assay was immunoSEQ multiplex PCR, and TCRdb's table has in-frame clones only and misses some. The sample lists around 100,000 clones, about 83% seen once, with 9.9% in the top ten. Sequencing was performed on peripheral blood. The receptors were gathered from a man aged 40-49 years with active or convalescent COVID-19.

J is TRBJ2-1 and V is TRBV28; maybe TRBD2 (5 bases). The CDR3 extends over 12 amino acids. The V gene's germline CDR1 is MDHEN and CDR2 SYDVKM. V was shortened by 8 bases and J by 2 bases, with 7 bases between the two germline ends. The CDR3 bases are TGTGCCAGCGGGCGGGCCTACAATGAGCAGTTCTTC. It specifies CASGRAYNEQFF. Filled out from reference TRBV28 and TRBJ2-1, the complete variable domain reads DVKVTQSSRYLVKRTGEKVFLECVQDMDHENMFWYRQDPGLGLRLIYFSYDVKMKEKGDIPEGYSVSREKKERFSLILESASTNQTSMYLCASGRAYNEQFFGPGTRLTVL.

This chain joins TRBV3-1 (or the pseudogene TRBV3-2) and TRBJ1-1; the match to TRBD1 covers 8 bases. This CDR3 comprises 16 residues. Germline V gene sequence: CDR1 LGHDT, CDR2 YNNKEL (reference sequence). V lost 4 bases to trimming and J lost 4 bases; unmatched junction nucleotides: 11. The chain's CDR3 is CASSPTGLQGGTEAFF. In DNA form, the CDR3 reads TGTGCCAGCAGCCCGACCGGTCTACAGGGGGGCACTGAAGCTTTCTTT.

The chain uses TRBV3-1 (or the pseudogene TRBV3-2) and TRBJ1-1; D gene ambiguous. V dropped 6 bases and J dropped 4 bases, with 15 bases sitting between them. Germline V gene data show CDR1 as LGHDT and CDR2 as YNNKEL (reference sequence). The CDR3 has 14 residues. DNA of the CDR3: TGTGCCAGCAGGCTGAAGGGTGCGGGCACTGAAGCTTTCTTT. Translation gives CASRLKGAGTEAFF.

The gene calls are TRBV5-1 and TRBJ1-1; 7 positions match TRBD1. Germline V gene data show CDR1 as SGHRS and CDR2 as YFSETQ. The CDR3 is made up of 15 amino acids. V shed 5 bases and J 2 bases; nucleotides not matched to a gene: 9. CDR3: CASSVQGGENTEAFF. The CDR3 bases are TGCGCCAGCAGTGTTCAGGGGGGAGAAAACACTGAAGCTTTCTTT. Combining the CDR3 with reference TRBV5-1 and TRBJ1-1 gives the whole variable domain KAGVTQTPRYLIKTRGQQVTLSCSPISGHRSVSWYQQTPGQGLQFLFEYFSETQRNKGNFPGRFSGRQFSNSRSEMNVSTLELGDSALYLCASSVQGGENTEAFFGQGTRLTVV.

This chain uses TRBV9 with TRBJ2-2; 7 nucleotides match TRBD1. Germline assignment: CDR1 SGDLS and CDR2 YYNGEE. Trimming cost V 4 bases and J 3 bases; bases outside gene matches: 3. There are 14 residues in the CDR3. The CDR3 DNA reads TGTGCCAGCAGCAGGCAGGGGGACACCGGGGAGCTGTTTTTT. Its translation: CASSRQGDTGELFF.

The rearrangement joins TRBV5-4 to TRBJ1-1, with no clear D. V was trimmed by 4 bases and J by 8 bases, leaving 15 bases between them. The CDR3 is 13 amino acids. Per germline, CDR1 SGHNT and CDR2 YYREEE (reference sequence). The CDR3 DNA sequence: TGTGCCAGCAGCCCACCCCCGGGAGCAGAAGCTTTCTTT. Translating it yields CASSPPPGAEAFF. Looking up the rest from reference TRBV5-4 and TRBJ1-1 gives the full variable domain: ETGVTQSPTHLIKTRGQQVTLRCSSQSGHNTVSWYQQALGQGPQFIFQYYREEENGRGNFPPRFSGLQFPNYSSELNVNALELDDSALYLCASSPPPGAEAFFGQGTRLTVV.

The chain employs TRBV3-1 (or the pseudogene TRBV3-2) and TRBJ2-7, with TRBD2 matching over 8 bases. The CDR3 covers 18 residues. V gave up 3 bases and J gave up 3 bases; unmatched junction bases: 16. The germline V gene has CDR1 LGHDT and CDR2 YNNKEL (reference sequence). The CDR3 nucleotides are TGTGCCAGCAGCCATAGCTACGGGGCGGGGGGCCCGGGCTACGAGCAGTACTTC. This encodes CASSHSYGAGGPGYEQYF.

The chain links TRBV6-4 to TRBJ2-2; D possibly corresponds to TRBD2 (6 bases). The V end lost 6 bases, the J end lost 4 bases, and 15 bases lay between the germline ends. The V gene's germline CDR1 is MRHNA and CDR2 SNTAGT. There are 15 residues in the CDR3. This CDR3 reads CASSPGTLGTGELFF. As DNA, the CDR3 is TGTGCCAGCAGCCCCGGGACTCTGGGCACCGGGGAGCTGTTTTTT.

V and J are TRBV10-3 and TRBJ2-3; 13 nucleotides align to TRBD2. V lost 4 bases and J lost 6; bases outside the gene matches: 4. The CDR3 is 15 amino acids. Germline V lookup: CDR1 ENHRY, CDR2 SYGVKD. The CDR3, as DNA: TGTGCCATCAGTGCTACTAGCGGGGGGGCCGATACGCAGTATTTT. It yields the protein CAISATSGGADTQYF.

The chain combines TRBV5-5 with TRBJ1-4, with 9 bases fitting TRBD1. CDR3 size: 15 residues. The germline V gene has CDR1 SGHKS and CDR2 YYEKEE (reference sequence). Losses at the gene ends were 4 bases for V and 7 bases for J; bases not matched to a gene: 8. The DNA of the CDR3 is TGTGCCAGCAGCCGACAGGGGGACGGGTCTGAAAAACTGTTTTTT. It yields the protein CASSRQGDGSEKLFF.

There are a few counts of this clone. The sample contains more than one DNA sequence encoding this CDR3. The V and J genes are TRBV5-1 and TRBJ1-4; the match to TRBD1 covers 9 bases. The CDR3 is made up of 15 amino acids. Looked up from germline, CDR1 is SGHRS and CDR2 is YFSETQ. The J segment lost 2 bases and the V segment lost 2 bases, leaving 1 base of the junction unmatched. The CDR3 DNA follows: TGCGCCAGCAGCTTACAGGGGGCTACTAATGAAAAACTGTTTTTT. This translates into CASSLQGATNEKLFF. The full variable domain, with the rest looked up from reference TRBV5-1 and TRBJ1-4, is KAGVTQTPRYLIKTRGQQVTLSCSPISGHRSVSWYQQTPGQGLQFLFEYFSETQRNKGNFPGRFSGRQFSNSRSEMNVSTLELGDSALYLCASSLQGATNEKLFFGSGTQLSVL.

The V call is TRBV9, the J call TRBJ2-3; 7 bases are shared with TRBD2. There are 15 residues in the CDR3. Germline V gene sequence: CDR1 SGDLS, CDR2 YYNGEE. Trimming at V came to 0 bases and at J to 6 bases, leaving 7 bases not matched to a gene. This CDR3 reads CASSVVSGGRDTQYF. CDR3 coding DNA: TGTGCCAGCAGCGTAGTTTCGGGGGGACGGGATACGCAGTATTTT.

This clone showed up just once. This rearrangement joins TRBV6-5 to TRBJ1-6; 8 bases align to TRBD1. The V gene's germline CDR1 is MNHEY and CDR2 SVGAGI. The CDR3 runs 14 residues. V was clipped by 5 bases and J by 10 bases; unmatched bases: 7. This CDR3 reads CASSIQGVGSPLHF. CDR3 nucleotides: TGTGCCAGCAGTATACAGGGGGTTGGGTCACCCCTCCACTTT.

The rearrangement links TRBV19 to TRBJ1-5, with 10 bases identical to TRBD1. The V gene's germline CDR1 is LNHDA and CDR2 SQIVND (reference sequence). The length of the CDR3 is 15 residues. V shed 6 bases, J shed 4 bases, and the junction held 6 bases outside the gene matches. The CDR3 bases are TGTGCCAGTAGCTACGACAGGGGGCAGAATCAGCCCCAGCATTTT. Its translation is CASSYDRGQNQPQHF. The whole variable domain, remainder taken from reference TRBV19 and TRBJ1-5, is DGGITQSPKYLFRKEGQNVTLSCEQNLNHDAMYWYRQDPGQGLRLIYYSQIVNDFQKGDIAEGYSVSREKKESFPLTVTSAQKNPTAFYLCASSYDRGQNQPQHFGDGTRLSIL.

The chain combines TRBV18 with TRBJ1-5; D is uncertain. There are 15 residues in the CDR3. CDR1 KGHSH and CDR2 LQKENI come from the germline V gene. V was shortened by 2 bases and J by 2 bases, with 10 bases between the two germline ends. The CDR3 DNA follows: TGTGCCAGCTCACCAGATAGCAGTCGCAATCAGCCCCAGCATTTT. Residues: CASSPDSSRNQPQHF.

The chain links TRBV18 to TRBJ1-6; D unresolved. This CDR3 is built from 13 residues. The germline V gene encodes CDR1 KGHSH and CDR2 LQKENI. Trimming removed 3 bases from V and 11 bases from J, with 11 bases in between. Written as DNA, the CDR3 is TGTGCCAGCTCACCTGACTACTCGACACCCCTCCACTTT. Translated: CASSPDYSTPLHF. The complete variable domain, with remaining parts taken from reference TRBV18 and TRBJ1-6, reads NAGVMQNPRHLVRRRGQEARLRCSPMKGHSHVYWYRQLPEEGLKFMVYLQKENIIDESGMPKERFSAEFPKEGPSILRIQQVVRGDSAAYFCASSPDYSTPLHFGNGTRLTVT.

This sequence joins TRBV4-2 and TRBJ2-7; 11 bases align to TRBD2. V was clipped by 0 bases and J by 0 bases; unmatched bases: 7. The CDR3 runs 18 residues. Germline V CDR1 and CDR2: LGHNA, YNFKEQ. CDR3 amino acids: CASSQEVLAGVFSYEQYF. The CDR3 nucleotides read TGTGCCAGCAGCCAAGAGGTACTAGCGGGGGTTTTCTCCTACGAGCAGTACTTC.

The chain carries TRBV6-1 and TRBJ1-5; no reliable D call. Germline-derived CDR1 and CDR2 are MNHNS and SASEGT. V dropped 0 bases and J dropped 4 bases, with 7 bases sitting between them. This CDR3 has 14 residues. The CDR3 bases are TGTGCCAGCAGTGAAGCGCACAAGAATCAGCCCCAGCATTTT. It specifies CASSEAHKNQPQHF.